This entry features one T cell receptor beta chain sequence. As handled by the study authors: For nucleated cells, counts were estimated from reference gene primer amplification. Measured with immunoSEQ multiplex PCR; TCRdb has only the in-frame clones, and not every one. The DNA gave D and trimming, while V, J and clone size come from that table. The sample carries approximately 210,000 clones, almost 90% recorded once. This entry is derived from a study of blood T cell repertoires in COVID-19. Across the whole study: Researchers got acute and convalescent COVID-19 samples from the United States, Italy and Spain. PBMCs, B-cell-depleted T cells, or T cells provided the cDNA or gDNA that made up the material.

Germline CDR1 SQVTM, CDR2 ANQGSEA. This CDR3 has 15 residues. V lost 5 bases to trimming and J lost 0 bases; unmatched junction nucleotides: 9. Sequencing used peripheral blood. The sequence came from a man aged 18 to 35 with active or convalescent COVID-19. J is TRBJ1-2 and V is TRBV29-1; TRBD1 agrees at 7 bases. The CDR3 DNA reads as TGCAGCGTTCAAAGAGGGGGCGAAGCTAACTATGGCTACACCTTC. It translates to CSVQRGGEANYGYTF. The variable domain in full, completed from reference TRBV29-1 and TRBJ1-2, reads SAVISQKPSRDICQRGTSLTIQCQVDSQVTMMFWYRQQPGQSLTLIATANQGSEATYESGFVIDKFPISRPNLTFSTLTVSNMSPEDSSIYLCSVQRGGEANYGYTFGSGTRLTVV.